Listed here are 4 T cell receptor beta chains from one sample, sequenced in a study of T cell responses to AZD1222 COVID-19 vaccine. Assay: immunoSEQ multiplex PCR; the TCRdb copy retains only in-frame clones and omits some. The sample has about 130,000 clones; approximately 91% are singletons. The material sequenced was peripheral blood, taken on day 0 of AZD1222 vaccination. The receptors come from an adult in good health.

The chain couples TRBV18 to TRBJ1-1; weak D call: TRBD1 (6 bases). Trimming removed 6 bases at V and 4 bases at J, with 15 bases between. This CDR3 comprises 14 residues. CDR1 KGHSH and CDR2 LQKENI come from the germline V gene. CDR3: CASSQGTPFTEAFF. CDR3 coding DNA: TGTGCCAGCTCGCAAGGGACACCCTTCACTGAAGCTTTCTTT.

This clone has more than one count but fewer than ten. The chain is built from TRBV5-4 and TRBJ1-3; no reliable D call. The germline V gene has CDR1 SGHNT and CDR2 YYREEE (reference sequence). The length of the CDR3 is 15 residues. With 0 bases removed from V and 0 bases from J, the gap between germline ends came to 7 bases. CDR3 bases: TGTGCCAGCAGCTTGGACTCCCTCTCTGGAAACACCATATATTTT. Translation: CASSLDSLSGNTIYF.

The chain uses TRBV20-1 and TRBJ1-1; D uncertain. The CDR3 length is 14 residues. V lost 3 bases and J 3 bases, leaving 14 bases between the germline ends. Germline V gene lookup returns CDR1 DFQATT and CDR2 SNEGSKA (reference sequence). CDR3 coding DNA: TGCAGTGCTAGTCAACTTCCGGGGTACACTGAAGCTTTCTTT. This sequence encodes CSASQLPGYTEAFF.

This sequence joins TRBV7-2 and TRBJ2-1; a weak D match, TRBD2 (7 bases). CDR3 length equals 15 residues. Deletions cut 4 bases from V and 8 bases from J, with 18 bases between. Germline loops: CDR1 SGHTA, CDR2 FQGNSA. CDR3 nucleotides: TGTGCCAGCAGCTCTCGGGGGGCAGCTTGGGATGAGCAGTTCTTC. Encoded protein: CASSSRGAAWDEQFF.